Described below is a single T cell receptor (beta chain) sequence and its context. Its specificity is not known. Being one base from a much bigger clone, this may be a read error. The data derive from a study of T cell repertoires in aging, cancer and after chemotherapy. Findings of the study overall: In each cancer cohort, median generation probability increased across chemotherapy, suggesting thymic output rebounded. Loss of evenness, beyond lost richness, contributed to age-related TCR diversity decline in cancer patients.

TCR beta rearrangements were amplified from peripheral blood genomic DNA. Rearranged V-D-J TRB sequences were amplified with a mixed TRB-A/B primer pool. TCRdb re-called the multiplex PCR reads with MiXCR, one entry per CDR3 protein. The sample has 6,100 or so distinct CDR3 sequences; 20% to 25% are singletons. The clonotype was recovered from a human donor with a blood cancer. Material for sequencing was blood.

This CDR3 is CASTRDRGESPLHF. The CDR3 DNA sequence: TGTGCCAGCACCCGGGACAGGGGAGAATCACCCCTCCACTTT. This chain connects TRBV6-5 to TRBJ1-6, with TRBD1 identical over 10 bases. The germline V gene has CDR1 MNHEY and CDR2 SVGAGI. V lost 7 bases, J lost 10 bases, and 7 bases stayed unmatched. The CDR3 totals 14 residues.